This T cell receptor beta chain comes out of a study of cytomegalovirus exposure and HLA in healthy donors. The PCR made use of 60 Vbeta and 13 Jbeta primers. The method was immunoSEQ multiplex PCR; TCRdb's version includes in-frame clones alone and lacks a portion of them. The sample carries 60,000 or so clones, around 68% recorded once. There were likely unrecorded immune exposures, though donors were nominally healthy when sampled. As regards this clone: The antigen remains undetermined.

Study outcomes and limitations: Rarity marked most TCR sequences, yet some public TCRs occurred in many donors.

The CDR3 is made up of 15 amino acids. V lost 5 bases, J lost 5 bases, and 8 bases stayed unmatched. CDR1 is GTSNPN, CDR2 SVGIG, per germline (reference sequence). The sequence came from a man aged 50 to 59 in good health and CMV-seropositive. Sequenced material: PBMCs. The chain employs TRBV30 and TRBJ2-2, with 10 bases matching TRBD2. As DNA, the CDR3 is TGTGCCTGGGGTCTAGCGGGAGTACGGACCGGGGAGCTGTTTTTT. Protein: CAWGLAGVRTGELFF.